This is a list of T cell receptor beta chains from one sample in a study of control samples from healthy donors and cancer patients. Measured with immunoSEQ multiplex PCR; TCRdb has only the in-frame clones, and not every one. The sample shows 90,000 to 100,000 clones, roughly 83% of them seen only once. The sample was blood. These receptors were taken from a woman aged 30 to 39 in good health. Each CDR3 is given with its conserved first and last residue. A D gene is named only where the DNA matches it firmly. A clone size is listed for some rows: how often the clone was seen (once, few, many), or a class if it is expanded.

D: NA
V: TRBV11-2
size: NA
J: TRBJ1-1
CDR3: CASSLGLGGHTEAFF
DNA: TGTGCCAGCAGCTTAGGTCTCGGGGGGCACACTGAAGCTTTCTTT

D: NA
V: TRBV4-3
size: NA
J: TRBJ2-1
CDR3: CASSQDWSVEQFF
DNA: TGCGCCAGCAGCCAAGATTGGAGTGTTGAGCAGTTCTTC

D: TRBD1
V: TRBV27
size: NA
J: TRBJ2-7
CDR3: CASSLRGQGYEQYF
DNA: TGTGCCAGCAGTTTACGCGGACAGGGCTACGAGCAGTACTTC

D: NA
V: TRBV21-1
size: NA
J: TRBJ1-1
CDR3: CASSNQQGATNTEAFF
DNA: TGTGCCAGCAGCAATCAGCAGGGGGCAACGAACACTGAAGCTTTCTTT

D: NA
V: TRBV11-2
size: NA
J: TRBJ2-2
CDR3: CASSLEAPTGELFF
DNA: TGTGCCAGCAGCTTAGAAGCGCCGACCGGGGAGCTGTTTTTT

D: TRBD1
V: TRBV2
size: NA
J: TRBJ2-7
CDR3: CASIGDRDQQYF
DNA: TGTGCCAGCATTGGGGACAGGGATCAGCAGTACTTC

D: TRBD2
V: TRBV4-2
size: NA
J: TRBJ2-5
CDR3: CASSQLSGGPETQYF
DNA: TGTGCCAGCAGCCAATTATCGGGGGGGCCGGAGACCCAGTACTTC

D: NA
V: TRBV5-1
size: NA
J: TRBJ1-3
CDR3: CASSLRDREAGNTIYF
DNA: TGCGCCAGCAGCCTCCGGGACCGGGAGGCAGGAAACACCATATATTTT

D: NA
V: TRBV20-1
size: once
J: TRBJ2-3
CDR3: CSASLARQTLNTDTQYF
DNA: TGCAGTGCTAGTTTAGCGAGACAGACACTAAACACAGATACGCAGTATTTT

D: NA
V: TRBV25-1
size: NA
J: TRBJ1-1
CDR3: CASSAPGRIPAEAFF
DNA: TGTGCCAGCAGTGCCCCCGGACGGATACCGGCTGAAGCTTTCTTT

D: NA
V: TRBV2
size: once
J: TRBJ2-3
CDR3: CASSRDILTDTQYF
DNA: TGTGCCAGCAGTCGGGACATACTAACAGATACGCAGTATTTT

D: NA
V: TRBV9
size: once
J: TRBJ2-2
CDR3: CASSVVGGRAGQNTGELFF
DNA: TGTGCCAGCAGCGTAGTAGGAGGTCGGGCAGGGCAGAACACCGGGGAGCTGTTTTTT

D: TRBD1
V: TRBV30
size: NA
J: TRBJ1-1
CDR3: CAWSTTGVNTEAFF
DNA: TGTGCCTGGAGTACTACAGGGGTGAACACTGAAGCTTTCTTT

D: TRBD2
V: TRBV2
size: NA
J: TRBJ2-3
CDR3: CASSDKGGLATDTQYF
DNA: TGTGCCAGCAGTGACAAAGGAGGACTAGCAACAGATACGCAGTATTTT

D: TRBD2
V: TRBV10-1
size: NA
J: TRBJ2-1
CDR3: CASSKQSGGPYNEQFF
DNA: TGCGCCAGCAGCAAACAGAGCGGGGGGCCTTACAATGAGCAGTTCTTC

D: TRBD2
V: TRBV6-2/TRBV6-3
size: NA
J: TRBJ2-1
CDR3: CASSLRTLAGGPYEQFF
DNA: TGTGCCAGCAGTTTAAGAACTCTAGCGGGGGGGCCCTATGAGCAGTTCTTC

D: NA
V: TRBV30
size: NA
J: TRBJ1-2
CDR3: CAWSPQGWDGANYGYTF
DNA: TGTGCCTGGAGCCCCCAGGGGTGGGACGGAGCTAACTATGGCTACACCTTC

D: NA
V: TRBV19
size: NA
J: TRBJ1-4
CDR3: CASSTKVTHEKLFF
DNA: TGTGCCAGTAGTACTAAAGTGACACATGAAAAACTGTTTTTT

D: TRBD1
V: TRBV10-1
size: NA
J: TRBJ2-7
CDR3: CASSAGTGYEQYF
DNA: TGCGCCAGCAGCGCCGGGACAGGTTACGAGCAGTACTTC

D: TRBD1
V: TRBV7-9
size: NA
J: TRBJ1-2
CDR3: CASSQPGQGAGYGYTF
DNA: TGTGCCAGCAGCCAGCCGGGACAGGGGGCGGGCTATGGCTACACCTTC

D: TRBD2
V: TRBV6-1
size: NA
J: TRBJ2-7
CDR3: CASSDGGGAYEQYF
DNA: TGTGCCAGCAGTGACGGCGGGGGGGCGTACGAGCAGTACTTC

D: NA
V: TRBV7-9
size: NA
J: TRBJ2-5
CDR3: CASSPILLVETQYF
DNA: TGTGCCAGCAGCCCGATTCTTCTTGTTGAGACCCAGTACTTC

D: NA
V: TRBV7-4
size: once
J: TRBJ2-3
CDR3: CATQKPGPSSSTDTQYF
DNA: TGTGCCACTCAAAAACCGGGACCTTCTTCTAGCACAGATACGCAGTATTTT

D: NA
V: TRBV5-8
size: once
J: TRBJ1-2
CDR3: CASSSGRLGYTF
DNA: TGTGCCAGCAGCTCCGGTCGCCTAGGCTACACCTTC

D: TRBD2
V: TRBV7-2
size: NA
J: TRBJ2-5
CDR3: CASSLGGGQETQYF
DNA: TGTGCCAGCAGCTTAGGCGGGGGGCAAGAGACCCAGTACTTC

D: NA
V: TRBV2
size: few
J: TRBJ1-2
CDR3: CASQPGTGYGYTF
DNA: TGTGCCAGCCAGCCGGGGACGGGCTATGGCTACACCTTC

D: NA
V: TRBV10-3
size: few
J: TRBJ1-4
CDR3: CAMEASLSNEKLFF
DNA: TGTGCCATGGAGGCCAGCCTTTCCAATGAAAAACTGTTTTTT

D: NA
V: TRBV19
size: NA
J: TRBJ2-3
CDR3: CASSTVGSDTQYF
DNA: TGTGCCAGTAGTACTGTGGGGTCAGATACGCAGTATTTT

D: NA
V: TRBV12-3/TRBV12-4
size: NA
J: TRBJ1-3
CDR3: CASSFIGNTIYF
DNA: TGTGCCAGCAGTTTTATTGGAAACACCATATATTTT

D: TRBD1
V: TRBV10-1
size: NA
J: TRBJ2-6
CDR3: CAGDRVDYTSNVLTF
DNA: TGCGCCGGCGACAGGGTCGATTATACGTCCAACGTCCTGACTTTC

D: TRBD1
V: TRBV6-5
size: NA
J: TRBJ2-7
CDR3: CASSYTGQGFDEQYF
DNA: TGTGCCAGCAGTTACACGGGACAGGGATTCGACGAGCAGTACTTC

D: NA
V: TRBV9
size: NA
J: TRBJ2-5
CDR3: CASSGETGWETQYF
DNA: TGTGCCAGCAGCGGCGAGACAGGCTGGGAGACCCAGTACTTC

D: NA
V: TRBV19
size: NA
J: TRBJ1-2
CDR3: CASRTDAGYGYTF
DNA: TGTGCCAGCCGGACGGACGCGGGATATGGCTACACCTTC

D: NA
V: TRBV5-6
size: once
J: TRBJ2-7
CDR3: CASSGLNRFPYEQYF
DNA: TGTGCCAGCAGCGGACTCAACAGGTTTCCCTACGAGCAGTACTTC

D: NA
V: TRBV9
size: once
J: TRBJ2-3
CDR3: CASSPKDTRQVTDTQYF
DNA: TGTGCCAGCAGCCCGAAAGATACTAGGCAAGTCACAGATACGCAGTATTTT

D: NA
V: TRBV19
size: NA
J: TRBJ1-6
CDR3: CASTEGSSYNSPLHF
DNA: TGTGCCAGTACTGAAGGGAGCTCCTATAATTCACCCCTCCACTTT

D: NA
V: TRBV7-9
size: NA
J: TRBJ1-4
CDR3: CASSPGQLTDEKLFF
DNA: TGTGCCAGCAGCCCGGGACAATTGACGGATGAAAAACTGTTTTTT

D: NA
V: TRBV30
size: NA
J: TRBJ2-5
CDR3: CAWSVDWKTTQYF
DNA: TGTGCCTGGAGTGTGGACTGGAAGACGACCCAGTACTTC

D: TRBD1
V: TRBV5-6
size: once
J: TRBJ2-1
CDR3: CASSFAGTGGLEQFF
DNA: TGTGCCAGCAGCTTTGCCGGGACAGGGGGGCTCGAGCAGTTCTTC

D: NA
V: TRBV6-5
size: NA
J: TRBJ2-2
CDR3: CASSFGRDTGELFF
DNA: TGTGCCAGCAGTTTCGGCAGGGACACCGGGGAGCTGTTTTTT

D: NA
V: TRBV19
size: NA
J: TRBJ1-2
CDR3: CASRTAPFSYGYTF
DNA: TGTGCCAGCAGGACAGCTCCCTTTTCCTATGGCTACACCTTC

D: TRBD1
V: TRBV18
size: NA
J: TRBJ1-3
CDR3: CASSPGTGSSGNTIYF
DNA: TGTGCCAGCTCACCAGGGACAGGCTCCTCTGGAAACACCATATATTTT

D: NA
V: TRBV12-3/TRBV12-4
size: NA
J: TRBJ2-2
CDR3: CASSFLAGELFF
DNA: TGTGCCAGCAGTTTCCTAGCCGGGGAGCTGTTTTTT

D: NA
V: TRBV29-1
size: NA
J: TRBJ1-2
CDR3: CSVEQFNYGYTF
DNA: TGCAGCGTTGAACAGTTCAACTATGGCTACACCTTC

D: NA
V: TRBV11-2
size: NA
J: TRBJ2-3
CDR3: CASSLAGGEEYF
DNA: TGTGCCAGCAGCTTAGCGGGGGGCGAGGAGTATTTT

D: NA
V: TRBV9
size: NA
J: TRBJ2-3
CDR3: CASSAKGADTQYF
DNA: TGTGCCAGCAGCGCAAAAGGGGCAGATACGCAGTATTTT

D: NA
V: TRBV30
size: NA
J: TRBJ2-5
CDR3: CAWNGNLLETQYF
DNA: TGTGCCTGGAATGGGAACCTTCTAGAGACCCAGTACTTC

D: NA
V: TRBV9
size: NA
J: TRBJ2-1
CDR3: CASSVASLKGEQFF
DNA: TGTGCCAGCAGCGTAGCTTCCCTTAAGGGTGAGCAGTTCTTC

D: NA
V: TRBV6-1
size: NA
J: TRBJ2-3
CDR3: CASSEVDGSFGGDTQYF
DNA: TGTGCCAGCAGTGAAGTAGACGGATCCTTTGGGGGAGATACGCAGTATTTT

D: NA
V: TRBV30
size: NA
J: TRBJ1-4
CDR3: CAWNKQLATNEKLFF
DNA: TGTGCCTGGAATAAACAGCTAGCAACTAATGAAAAACTGTTTTTT

D: TRBD1
V: TRBV7-3
size: NA
J: TRBJ1-1
CDR3: CASSSYPETGGEGTEAFF
DNA: TGTGCCAGCAGCTCATACCCTGAGACAGGGGGTGAGGGCACTGAAGCTTTCTTT

D: NA
V: TRBV7-2
size: once
J: TRBJ2-7
CDR3: CASSPRVGYEQYF
DNA: TGTGCCAGCAGCCCAAGGGTCGGCTACGAGCAGTACTTC

D: NA
V: TRBV4-1
size: NA
J: TRBJ1-5
CDR3: CASSQELGQGPYNQPQHF
DNA: TGCGCCAGCAGCCAAGAATTGGGGCAGGGACCATACAATCAGCCCCAGCATTTT

D: NA
V: TRBV30
size: NA
J: TRBJ1-2
CDR3: CAWRVDSGGYTF
DNA: TGTGCCTGGAGGGTCGACTCGGGCGGCTACACCTTC

D: TRBD1
V: TRBV7-9
size: NA
J: TRBJ1-2
CDR3: CASSLARTQGVNGYTF
DNA: TGTGCCAGCAGCTTAGCGCGGACTCAGGGGGTGAATGGCTACACCTTC

D: TRBD2
V: TRBV18
size: NA
J: TRBJ2-3
CDR3: CASSPPGLASDTQYF
DNA: TGTGCCAGCTCTCCCCCGGGACTAGCCTCAGATACGCAGTATTTT

D: NA
V: TRBV6-1
size: NA
J: TRBJ1-2
CDR3: CASSELAAYGYTF
DNA: TGTGCCAGCAGTGAATTGGCAGCCTATGGCTACACCTTC

D: TRBD1
V: TRBV6-5
size: NA
J: TRBJ2-7
CDR3: CASSYGTGGEQYF
DNA: TGTGCCAGCAGTTACGGGACAGGGGGCGAGCAGTACTTC

D: NA
V: TRBV15
size: once
J: TRBJ1-4
CDR3: CATSRDREVPNEKLFF
DNA: TGTGCCACCAGCAGAGATCGTGAAGTCCCTAATGAAAAACTGTTTTTT

D: NA
V: TRBV6-5
size: NA
J: TRBJ2-1
CDR3: CASSETGSYNEQFF
DNA: TGTGCCAGCAGCGAGACAGGCTCCTACAATGAGCAGTTCTTC